The TCR beta chain described here comes from a study of T-cell reconstitution after alpha-beta-depleted transplantation in children. The germline V gene encodes CDR1 DFQATT and CDR2 SNEGSKA (reference sequence). CDR3 length equals 13 residues. Losses at the gene ends were 3 bases for V and 1 base for J; bases not matched to a gene: 2. Preparation of the TCRbeta library involved a method that used unique molecular identifiers. In TCRdb, the PCR reads were re-called with MiXCR into one record per CDR3 protein. Here the sample spans approximately 1,000,000 distinct CDR3 sequences, roughly 29% being singletons.

The source of this sequence is a boy under three years old who had a stem cell transplant for SCID, so the T cells may come from the graft donor. The sample was PBMCs, mostly from graft donor cells, taken 360 days after TCRalphabeta/CD19-depleted stem cell transplant. J is TRBJ1-1 and V is TRBV20-1; 7 nucleotides align to TRBD1. The CDR3 DNA reads as TGCAGTGCTAGCGGACAGGCGAACACTGAAGCTTTCTTT. Translating it yields CSASGQANTEAFF.